Listed below are T cell receptor beta chains from one sample, sequenced in a study of shared clonotypes between healthy human individuals. This table comes from immunoSEQ multiplex PCR, and its TCRdb copy is limited to in-frame clones, with some not included. The data contain around 2,000,000 clones, around 95% of them seen just once; the ten biggest clones take up 0.1% to 0.15%. The sample was naive CD4+ T cells sorted from blood. The receptors come from a man aged 18 to 30 in good health. The CDR3 runs from the conserved cysteine through the conserved F or W. The order of the fields is J gene, D gene, V gene, clone size, CDR3 protein, CDR3 DNA. A D gene is named only where the DNA matches it firmly. Size is omitted from some rows. Given values are once, few, many or a class for expanded clones.

J gene: TRBJ2-5
D gene: NA
V gene: TRBV30
clone size: NA
CDR3 protein: CAWTGGALGETQYF
CDR3 DNA: TGTGCCTGGACTGGGGGAGCCCTTGGGGAGACCCAGTACTTC

J gene: TRBJ1-1
D gene: NA
V gene: TRBV18
clone size: once
CDR3 protein: CASSPIAGAGTEAFF
CDR3 DNA: TGTGCCAGCTCACCAATTGCGGGGGCCGGGACTGAAGCTTTCTTT

J gene: TRBJ1-1
D gene: NA
V gene: TRBV7-2
clone size: once
CDR3 protein: CASSLAQLEGSTEAFF
CDR3 DNA: TGTGCCAGCAGCTTAGCACAATTGGAGGGGAGCACTGAAGCTTTCTTT

J gene: TRBJ1-2
D gene: NA
V gene: TRBV6-6
clone size: NA
CDR3 protein: CASSLAGLFGYTF
CDR3 DNA: TGTGCCAGCAGCCTCGCGGGGCTATTTGGCTACACCTTC

J gene: TRBJ1-5
D gene: NA
V gene: TRBV10-3
clone size: NA
CDR3 protein: CAISRDMNQPQHF
CDR3 DNA: TGTGCCATCAGCAGGGATATGAATCAGCCCCAGCATTTT

J gene: TRBJ2-7
D gene: TRBD1
V gene: TRBV2
clone size: NA
CDR3 protein: CASRRTGATYEQYF
CDR3 DNA: TGTGCCAGCAGGCGGACAGGGGCAACCTACGAGCAGTACTTC

J gene: TRBJ2-1
D gene: NA
V gene: TRBV6-1
clone size: NA
CDR3 protein: CASSVETNRGEQFF
CDR3 DNA: TGTGCCAGCAGTGTAGAAACTAACCGGGGTGAGCAGTTCTTC

J gene: TRBJ2-6
D gene: TRBD1
V gene: TRBV6-4
clone size: NA
CDR3 protein: CASSEGQGLADSGANVLTF
CDR3 DNA: TGTGCCAGCAGTGAGGGACAGGGTCTGGCTGACTCTGGGGCCAACGTCCTGACTTTC

J gene: TRBJ2-7
D gene: TRBD2
V gene: TRBV6-5
clone size: NA
CDR3 protein: CASSRTSRYEQYF
CDR3 DNA: TGTGCCAGCAGTCGGACTAGCCGCTACGAGCAGTACTTC

J gene: TRBJ2-7
D gene: NA
V gene: TRBV15
clone size: NA
CDR3 protein: CATSRPWGERGYEQYF
CDR3 DNA: TGTGCCACCAGCAGACCATGGGGGGAGAGAGGCTACGAGCAGTACTTC

J gene: TRBJ1-4
D gene: TRBD1
V gene: TRBV6-6
clone size: NA
CDR3 protein: CASSPPGGNEKLFF
CDR3 DNA: TGTGCCAGCAGTCCTCCAGGGGGCAATGAAAAACTGTTTTTT

J gene: TRBJ1-2
D gene: NA
V gene: TRBV7-9
clone size: NA
CDR3 protein: CASTNRDPGRPNYGYTF
CDR3 DNA: TGTGCCAGCACCAATCGGGACCCCGGCAGACCTAACTATGGCTACACCTTC

J gene: TRBJ1-6
D gene: NA
V gene: TRBV7-3
clone size: NA
CDR3 protein: CASSWGADNSPLHF
CDR3 DNA: TGTGCCAGCAGCTGGGGGGCCGATAATTCACCCCTCCACTTT

J gene: TRBJ2-1
D gene: TRBD2
V gene: TRBV7-2
clone size: NA
CDR3 protein: CASSPGLAGYNEQFF
CDR3 DNA: TGTGCCAGCAGCCCGGGACTAGCGGGGTACAATGAGCAGTTCTTC

J gene: TRBJ2-1
D gene: TRBD2
V gene: TRBV6-1
clone size: NA
CDR3 protein: CASSKGLAGGAYNEQFF
CDR3 DNA: TGTGCCAGCAGTAAAGGACTAGCGGGGGGTGCCTACAATGAGCAGTTCTTC

J gene: TRBJ2-3
D gene: TRBD2
V gene: TRBV5-6
clone size: NA
CDR3 protein: CASRRLAEITDTQYF
CDR3 DNA: TGTGCCAGCAGGCGACTAGCGGAGATCACAGATACGCAGTATTTT

J gene: TRBJ2-3
D gene: TRBD2
V gene: TRBV19
clone size: NA
CDR3 protein: CASSLTVGSGESTDTQYF
CDR3 DNA: TGTGCCAGTAGTCTCACCGTGGGTAGCGGGGAGAGCACAGATACGCAGTATTTT

J gene: TRBJ2-7
D gene: TRBD1
V gene: TRBV30
clone size: NA
CDR3 protein: CAWSPDREKQYF
CDR3 DNA: TGTGCCTGGAGCCCGGACAGGGAGAAGCAGTACTTC

J gene: TRBJ1-5
D gene: NA
V gene: TRBV28
clone size: NA
CDR3 protein: CASTSSQPQHF
CDR3 DNA: TGTGCCAGCACCTCGAGTCAGCCCCAGCATTTT

J gene: TRBJ2-3
D gene: NA
V gene: TRBV11-2
clone size: NA
CDR3 protein: CASSSSLGTSADTQYF
CDR3 DNA: TGTGCCAGCAGCTCGAGTCTGGGGACCTCCGCAGATACGCAGTATTTT

J gene: TRBJ2-1
D gene: NA
V gene: TRBV18
clone size: NA
CDR3 protein: CASSSRDEGQFF
CDR3 DNA: TGTGCCAGCTCATCCCGGGACGAGGGGCAGTTCTTC

J gene: TRBJ2-7
D gene: NA
V gene: TRBV28
clone size: NA
CDR3 protein: CASSGGSSYEQYF
CDR3 DNA: TGTGCCAGCAGTGGGGGAAGCTCCTACGAGCAGTACTTC

J gene: TRBJ1-6
D gene: NA
V gene: TRBV9
clone size: NA
CDR3 protein: CASKTGTGNSPLHF
CDR3 DNA: TGTGCCAGCAAGACCGGGACGGGTAATTCACCCCTCCACTTT

J gene: TRBJ1-1
D gene: TRBD1
V gene: TRBV10-3
clone size: NA
CDR3 protein: CAISLQGEEKRF
CDR3 DNA: TGTGCCATCAGTTTGCAGGGGGAAGAGAAGCGATTT

J gene: TRBJ1-2
D gene: TRBD1
V gene: TRBV5-1
clone size: NA
CDR3 protein: CASSRTGARANYGYTF
CDR3 DNA: TGCGCCAGCAGCCGGACAGGGGCCCGAGCTAACTATGGCTACACCTTC

J gene: TRBJ2-7
D gene: NA
V gene: TRBV5-6
clone size: NA
CDR3 protein: CASSLGARAYEQYF
CDR3 DNA: TGTGCCAGCAGCTTGGGGGCCAGGGCCTACGAGCAGTACTTC

J gene: TRBJ2-7
D gene: NA
V gene: TRBV5-1
clone size: NA
CDR3 protein: CASSFSLADYEQYF
CDR3 DNA: TGCGCCAGCAGCTTTTCACTAGCAGACTACGAGCAGTACTTC

J gene: TRBJ1-2
D gene: NA
V gene: TRBV7-2
clone size: NA
CDR3 protein: CASSSDTYGYTF
CDR3 DNA: TGTGCCAGCAGCTCGGACACCTATGGCTACACCTTC

J gene: TRBJ2-7
D gene: NA
V gene: TRBV29-1
clone size: NA
CDR3 protein: CSVTEGNYEQYF
CDR3 DNA: TGCAGCGTGACGGAGGGAAACTACGAGCAGTACTTC

J gene: TRBJ2-1
D gene: NA
V gene: TRBV6-1
clone size: NA
CDR3 protein: CASLPDNSYNEQFF
CDR3 DNA: TGTGCCAGCCTCCCGGATAACTCCTACAATGAGCAGTTCTTC

J gene: TRBJ1-6
D gene: NA
V gene: TRBV7-2
clone size: NA
CDR3 protein: CASSPARSPLHF
CDR3 DNA: TGTGCCAGCAGCCCGGCACGTTCACCCCTCCACTTT

J gene: TRBJ2-2
D gene: TRBD1
V gene: TRBV9
clone size: NA
CDR3 protein: CASSKVQLPGTANTGELFF
CDR3 DNA: TGTGCCAGCAGCAAGGTCCAATTACCCGGGACAGCGAACACCGGGGAGCTGTTTTTT